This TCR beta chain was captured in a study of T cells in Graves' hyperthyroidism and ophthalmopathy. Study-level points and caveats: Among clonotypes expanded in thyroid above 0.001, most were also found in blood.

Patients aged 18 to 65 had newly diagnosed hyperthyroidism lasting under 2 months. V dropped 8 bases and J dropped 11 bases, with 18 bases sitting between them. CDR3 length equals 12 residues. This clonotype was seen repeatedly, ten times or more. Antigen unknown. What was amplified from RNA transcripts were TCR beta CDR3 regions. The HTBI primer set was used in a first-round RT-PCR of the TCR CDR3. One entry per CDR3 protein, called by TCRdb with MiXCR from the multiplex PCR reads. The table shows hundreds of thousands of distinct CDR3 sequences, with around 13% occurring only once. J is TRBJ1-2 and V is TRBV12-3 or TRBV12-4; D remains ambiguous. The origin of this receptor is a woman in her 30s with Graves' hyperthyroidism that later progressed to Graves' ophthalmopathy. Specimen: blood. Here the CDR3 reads CASGLLHSVYTF. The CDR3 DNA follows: TGTGCCAGCGGGCTACTTCATTCGGTGTACACCTTC.